This TCR beta chain was sequenced in a study of blood T cell repertoires in COVID-19. Study information: From the United States, Italy and Spain came samples of acute and convalescent COVID-19. PBMCs, B-cell-depleted T cells, or T cells provided the cDNA or gDNA that made up the material.

The J segment lost 2 bases and the V segment lost 2 bases, leaving 5 bases of the junction unmatched. The germline V gene has CDR1 SGHTS and CDR2 YDEGEE. The CDR3 contains 16 residues. Authors' methods: Estimates of nucleated cell counts were drawn from the amplification of reference gene primers. Repertoires were generated with immunoSEQ multiplex PCR, while TCRdb's copy carries only in-frame clones and drops some. The V and J calls and clone size were taken over from that table, and D and trimming were inferred from the DNA. The sample holds about 260,000 clones, roughly 86% seen once. The clonotype was recovered from a man between 18 and 29 years old with active or convalescent COVID-19. The chain uses TRBV5-8 and TRBJ2-3; TRBD2 aligns across 10 bases. The specimen was peripheral blood. CDR3 bases: TGTGCCAGCAGCTTCTCGACTAGCGGGCCCACAGATACGCAGTATTTT. Translated, it gives CASSFSTSGPTDTQYF.